This section outlines one TCR beta chain sequence together with its context. The data originate from a study of blood T cell repertoires in COVID-19. Libraries were prepared by immunoSEQ multiplex PCR; TCRdb keeps only in-frame clonotypes and omits some of them. This table holds 150,000 to 200,000 clones, 74% found once. Trimming took off 0 bases at V and 3 bases at J, with 11 bases between the two ends. Germline V lookup: CDR1 SGHVS, CDR2 FNYEAQ. This CDR3 region has 16 residues. This TCR was sampled from a woman older than 75 with acute or convalescent COVID-19. The sample was peripheral blood. This chain joins TRBV7-6 and TRBJ1-4, with no clear D. The CDR3 region is CASSLAPALSNEKLFF. In DNA form, the CDR3 reads TGTGCCAGCAGCTTAGCCCCAGCGCTCTCTAATGAAAAACTGTTTTTT.